This note documents a single T cell receptor beta chain sequence. Its binding antigen is unknown. Base quality data are lacking; no much larger clone is found one base away. The sample's time point label, in plain terms: patch test 1, 2 weeks after DPC sensitization. Explained via the paper, the treatment or condition label denotes: therapeutic diphenylcyclopropenone sensitization with weekly scalp DPC. At each patch-test visit, blood was drawn before the patch test was applied. Eligible patients were aged 18 to 70, diagnosed with alopecia, deemed suitable for DPC therapy, and excluded if pregnant. Unfractionated whole blood was collected in Tempus Blood RNA tubes, and total RNA was extracted from that blood. This sample is drawn from a study of human T cells and chemical hapten exposure (dated by TCRdb to about 2021). In the study overall: For sensitization, 2% DPC in acetone was applied to a 2 cm by 2 cm area of upper inner arm skin. Throughout the study period of roughly five months, patients also received therapeutic DPC doses to the scalp every week. Patch tests used Finn chambers with 0.01% DPC on the upper back, scored after 6 days by International Contact Dermatitis Research Group standards. Most of the patients in the cohort were female, and the cohort covered alopecia areata with under or over 50% scalp involvement, alopecia totalis and alopecia universalis. Libraries were combined into a pool for sequencing, and differences in TCR yield between samples came mainly from small differences in library volumes within the pool. The study tracked peripheral blood TCR repertoire changes in vivo during primary and secondary sensitization to the hapten diphenylcyclopropenone (DPC) in alopecia patients. Blood was sampled from patients pre-sensitization (week 0) and at 2, 6 and about 24 weeks after DPC sensitization. Some 29 alopecia patients provided blood for TCR sequencing at one to four time points (pre-sensitization, 2, 6 and 24 weeks). Summary of the overall study and its limitations: Alopecia, a presumed autoimmune disease, was present in all patients, so the immune response of the patients might differ from that of healthy individuals. Patch test score was positively correlated with the number of PT1 expanded TCRs, with significance at thresholds 8, 16 and 32 but not at 4. Significantly more large CDR3 similarity clusters were formed by expanded TCRs than by pre-sensitization or healthy control sets, consistent with antigen-driven responses. The number of TCRs above 1 in 1000 frequency did not change with DPC sensitization; there was no evidence of global repertoire structure alterations. Repeated subsampling changed both the strength of the expansion versus patch-test correlation and the threshold at which the correlation became significant.

The CDR3 starts with the cysteine, ends with the phenylalanine, and has 13 residues. CDR3 DNA is the only sequence kept; it has 39 bases, read in frame from the first base. CDR1 SQVTM and CDR2 ANQGSEA are derived from the germline V gene. The junction shows trimming of 5 bases on V and 0 bases on J, plus 10 bases between the germline ends. The library was produced with RACE. Sequencing took place on a NextSeq 500. During library preparation, unique molecular identifiers were attached to individual cDNA molecules so that TCRs could be counted in a quantitative, reproducible way. For every blood RNA sample, sequencing covered both the TCR alpha and TCR beta chains. In the authors' own workflow: A median of approximately 100,000 TCRs per sample was observed, with a range of about 23,224 to 690,600. V, J and CDR3 annotation of the TCR reads was carried out using the Decombinator software suite. For the PS versus PT1 abundance plots, all samples were subsampled to the same number of TCRs (28,000). Expanded TCRs were defined as absent before sensitization and observed at least eight times at the 2-week time point. The public sequencing data were trimmed at Q25 with fastp and processed into clonotypes with MiXCR by TCRdb, which kept only in-frame beta chains. Merged by CDR3 protein, the rows form single entries marked with the most common genes and DNA. TCRdb, not the original authors, processed these V and J calls. Counted in this sample were roughly 180,000 distinct CDR3 sequences; approximately 20% of them appeared once. Clones ranked in the top ten supply approximately 6.7% of the sample.

This TCR was sampled from a woman aged 45-60 years with alopecia areata. Some clones in this sample may be carry-over from other donors' samples. The sequence links TRBV29-1 to TRBJ1-1; the D gene assignment is ambiguous. The material sequenced was whole blood, taken in connection with sensitization to the hapten diphenylcyclopropenone (DPC). The DNA reads TGCAGCGTTCGGAAGGGCGTGAACACTGAAGCTTTCTTT. Its translation is CSVRKGVNTEAFF.